The entry below describes one T cell receptor (beta chain). Its matching antigen is unknown. Germline loops: CDR1 MNHNY, CDR2 SVGAGI (reference sequence). Trimming cost V 8 bases and J 4 bases, with 12 bases left between them. The CDR3 has 13 residues. PCR was performed using 60 Vbeta and 13 Jbeta primers. Profiling relied on immunoSEQ multiplex PCR, and the TCRdb table lists in-frame clones only, not all of them. The sample holds tens of thousands of clones, about 84% seen once. The sample belongs to a study of cytomegalovirus exposure and HLA in healthy donors. Study results and limitations: TCR beta chains numbering some 160 were designated cytomegalovirus-associated. CMV antigen specificity was confirmed in vitro for a few CMV-associated chains.

Sequencing was performed on PBMCs. This sequence originates from a girl aged 2 to 9 in good health and CMV-seropositive. The rearrangement uses TRBV6-6 and TRBJ1-5; tentatively, D is TRBD1 (5 bases). CDR3 sequence (DNA): TGTGCCAGCGGGGGGATGGAAAATCAGCCCCAGCATTTT. Protein: CASGGMENQPQHF.